The next 32 T cell receptor beta chains were all read from a single sample in a study of Ad26.COV2.S vaccination and SARS-CoV-2 variants. Profiled with immunoSEQ multiplex PCR; TCRdb holds only in-frame clones, not every one. The data hold about half a million clones, with roughly nine tenths observed a single time. Treatment denoted: roughly 18 received Ad26.COV2.S at low or high dose, single or two shots; roughly five received placebo; per-sample allocation not given. Sampling took place 63 days after the first vaccine or placebo injection. This specimen was peripheral blood, taken in a trial of Ad26.COV2.S vaccine versus placebo. The receptors here all came from a person between 18 and 65 years old who received the Ad26.COV2.S COVID-19 vaccine or a placebo.

CDR3 loop: CASSETGTYNEQFF. The CDR3 DNA is TGTGCCAGCAGTGAAACCGGGACTTACAATGAGCAGTTCTTC. V and J are TRBV6-1 and TRBJ2-1; D is perhaps TRBD2 (6 bases). V was shortened by 2 bases and J by 4 bases, with 9 bases between the two germline ends. CDR3 length: 14 amino acids. CDR1 and CDR2 (germline): MNHNS, SASEGT.

The chain employs TRBV15 and TRBJ1-1; possibly TRBD1 for D (5 bases). The CDR3 is 16 amino acids. V gave up 0 bases and J gave up 5 bases, with 16 bases separating them. Per germline, CDR1 LNHNV and CDR2 YYDKDF (reference sequence). CDR3: CATSREAGRAGTEAFF. CDR3 in DNA: TGTGCCACCAGCAGAGAGGCGGGCAGGGCGGGGACTGAAGCTTTCTTT.

The chain couples TRBV7-2 to TRBJ1-2, with TRBD1 as a possible D gene (5 bases). Trimming pared 3 bases from V and 7 bases from J, leaving 15 bases between. Germline V lookup: CDR1 SGHTA, CDR2 FQGNSA. The CDR3 length is 14 residues. The chain's CDR3 is CASSLNEGKVGYTF. The CDR3 region has the DNA TGTGCCAGCAGCTTGAATGAGGGGAAGGTTGGCTACACCTTC.

The chain couples TRBV7-9 to TRBJ2-1, with TRBD2 matching 11 bases. V shed 5 bases and J 6 bases; nucleotides not matched to a gene: 6. CDR3 size: 15 residues. Germline CDR1 reads SEHNR; CDR2 reads FQNEAQ (reference sequence). The CDR3 sequence is CASSPGTSGLNEQFF. The CDR3 DNA follows: TGTGCCAGCAGCCCCGGGACTAGCGGCCTCAATGAGCAGTTCTTC.

The chain uses TRBV27 and TRBJ2-2; 7 bases align to TRBD2. This CDR3 is built from 13 residues. V gave up 4 bases and J gave up 6 bases; unmatched junction bases: 2. Germline lookup yields CDR1 MNHEY and CDR2 SMNVEV (reference sequence). The CDR3, as DNA: TGTGCCAGCAGTTGGGGGGGTGCCGGGGAGCTGTTTTTT. Translated, it gives CASSWGGAGELFF.

This clone was seen just once. The CDR3 DNA follows: TGTGCCAGCAGCTTAGGATGGACTAGCGGTTTCTACAATGAGCAGTTCTTC. Translation gives CASSLGWTSGFYNEQFF. This rearrangement joins TRBV7-8 to TRBJ2-1; 10 bases agree with TRBD2. Losses at the gene ends were 1 base for V and 3 bases for J; bases not matched to a gene: 6. There are 17 residues in the CDR3. Germline CDR1 reads SGHVS; CDR2 reads FQNEAQ.

The V call is TRBV7-8, the J call TRBJ1-2; a possible D gene is TRBD1 (5 bases). Trimming took 1 base from V and 8 from J, leaving 11 bases between them. CDR3 length equals 13 residues. In germline, CDR1 is SGHVS, CDR2 FQNEAQ. In DNA form, the CDR3 reads TGTGCCAGCAGCTTAGACAGGACGACCGGCTACACCTTC. Amino acid sequence: CASSLDRTTGYTF.

This clone has only a few counts. This chain uses TRBV13 with TRBJ1-6; D might be TRBD1 (5 bases). This CDR3 spans 16 amino acids. V was pared by 5 bases and J by 3 bases, with 14 bases between. Germline V gives CDR1 PRHDT, CDR2 FYEKMQ (reference sequence). CDR3 nucleotides: TGTGCCAGCAGCCCCCAAGGACAAGACTATAATTCACCCCTCCACTTT. Protein: CASSPQGQDYNSPLHF.

The chain carries TRBV15 and TRBJ1-4; D is ambiguous. The V gene lost 0 bases and the J gene lost 2 bases, with 16 bases spanning the gap. CDR3 size: 18 residues. CDR1 and CDR2 from the germline V gene are LNHNV and YYDKDF (reference sequence). CDR3 sequence (DNA): TGTGCCACCAGCAGAGATCGCGGCTGGGTCTGGACTAATGAAAAACTGTTTTTT. Translated, it gives CATSRDRGWVWTNEKLFF.

The rearrangement joins TRBV6-5 to TRBJ1-4; no firm D call. From germline, CDR1 is MNHEY and CDR2 SVGAGI. Trimming shortened V by 3 bases and J by 0 bases, and 5 bases separated the two germline ends. This CDR3 has 14 amino acids. The CDR3 DNA reads TGTGCCAGCAGTTATGATGCAACTAATGAAAAACTGTTTTTT. Translated: CASSYDATNEKLFF.

CDR3: CASSPHGGDFAFF. In nucleotides, the CDR3 is TGTGCCAGCAGTCCCCACGGGGGCGATTTCGCTTTCTTT. The chain links TRBV27 to TRBJ1-1; tentative D call: TRBD1 (6 bases). Trimming left V 5 bases short and J 11 bases short, with 18 bases between. This CDR3 is built from 13 residues. Looked up from germline, CDR1 is MNHEY and CDR2 is SMNVEV (reference sequence).

The rearrangement uses TRBV30 and TRBJ1-4; D is uncertain. V shed 3 bases and J shed 6 bases, with 17 bases lying between them. The CDR3 length is 15 residues. The germline V gene encodes CDR1 GTSNPN and CDR2 SVGIG (reference sequence). CDR3 loop: CAWSRGGHSDEKLFF. CDR3 nucleotide sequence: TGTGCCTGGAGCCGAGGCGGGCATTCCGATGAAAAACTGTTTTTT.

V and J are TRBV5-1 and TRBJ2-2, with D possibly matching TRBD1 (5 bases). Germline V CDR1 and CDR2: SGHRS, YFSETQ. V was pared by 4 bases and J by 8 bases, with 12 bases between. The CDR3 loop spans 13 amino acids. In nucleotides, the CDR3 is TGCGCCAGCAGCCCGATCCAGGGAGGGGAGCTGTTTTTT. This encodes CASSPIQGGELFF.

This chain's CDR3 is CASGLFPGGTSGRWSSYNEQFF. The CDR3 region has the DNA TGTGCTAGTGGTCTGTTCCCTGGCGGGACTAGCGGGCGCTGGAGCTCCTACAATGAGCAGTTCTTC. The chain is built from TRBV12-5 and TRBJ2-1; 12 nucleotides match TRBD2. The V and J ends lost 5 bases and 0 bases, in that order; junction bases with no gene match: 20. The CDR3 sequence is 22 residues long. CDR1 and CDR2 from the germline V gene are LGHNT and FRNRAP.

The chain combines TRBV28 with TRBJ2-7, with TRBD2 as a possible D gene (6 bases). V lost 1 base and J lost 0, with 13 bases in between. The CDR3 consists of 16 residues. The germline CDR1 and CDR2 sequences are MDHEN and SYDVKM. CDR3 DNA sequence: TGTGCCAGCAGTTTATTTCGGGTACTAGCCTCCTACGAGCAGTACTTC. The encoded protein is CASSLFRVLASYEQYF.

The rearrangement links TRBV5-1 to TRBJ2-2; 9 bases match TRBD2. The CDR3 extends over 18 amino acids. Per the germline V gene, CDR1 is SGHRS and CDR2 is YFSETQ. V was pared by 0 bases and J by 0 bases, with 6 bases of the junction left unmatched. CDR3 loop: CASSLAQGGRANTGELFF. The CDR3 DNA is TGCGCCAGCAGCTTGGCCCAGGGCGGGAGGGCGAACACCGGGGAGCTGTTTTTT. Based on the CDR3 plus reference TRBV5-1 and TRBJ2-2, the full variable domain is KAGVTQTPRYLIKTRGQQVTLSCSPISGHRSVSWYQQTPGQGLQFLFEYFSETQRNKGNFPGRFSGRQFSNSRSEMNVSTLELGDSALYLCASSLAQGGRANTGELFFGEGSRLTVL.

The rearrangement links TRBV7-9 to TRBJ2-7; TRBD2 is a possible D gene (6 bases). There are 12 residues in the CDR3. V lost 2 bases and J 6 bases, leaving 8 bases between the germline ends. Germline CDR1 is SEHNR and CDR2 is FQNEAQ (reference sequence). The CDR3: CASSLRLGEQYF. The CDR3 DNA follows: TGTGCCAGCAGCTTACGACTAGGCGAGCAGTACTTC.

Remarks on this clone: Other DNA sequences from this sample encode an identical CDR3 as well. The V call is TRBV3-1 (or the pseudogene TRBV3-2), the J call TRBJ2-7; no reliable D call. The germline V gene has CDR1 LGHDT and CDR2 YNNKEL (reference sequence). V lost 1 base to trimming and J lost 7 bases, with 5 bases between them. CDR3 size: 11 residues. CDR3: CASSQVNEQYF. The DNA of the CDR3 is TGTGCCAGCAGCCAAGTGAATGAGCAGTACTTC.

The V and J genes are TRBV6-5 and TRBJ1-5; D uncertain. V lost 7 bases and J lost 3, with 10 bases in between. The CDR3 consists of 13 residues. From germline, CDR1 is MNHEY and CDR2 SVGAGI. CDR3 nucleotide sequence: TGTGCCAGCACCCCGGTGGTCAATCAGCCCCAGCATTTT. It codes for CASTPVVNQPQHF.

As regards this clone: One junction end disagrees with the germline gene, perhaps due to a read error. The chain uses TRBV7-2 and TRBJ2-1; D gene ambiguous. This CDR3 is built from 18 residues. Per the germline V gene, CDR1 is SGHTA and CDR2 is FQGNSA. The CDR3: CVSSIRATVSLGIAEQFF. The CDR3 DNA follows: TGTGTCAGCAGCATCCGGGCTACCGTATCCCTTGGTATAGCTGAGCAGTTCTTC.

The chain joins TRBV4-1 to TRBJ1-2, with TRBD1 matching over 7 bases. The CDR3 covers 16 residues. V was clipped by 3 bases and J by 4 bases; unmatched bases: 11. The germline V gene has CDR1 MGHRA and CDR2 YSYEKL. CDR3 residues: CASSQGERGRGYGYTF. The CDR3 nucleotides are TGCGCCAGCAGCCAGGGGGAGAGGGGGCGCGGCTATGGCTACACCTTC.

The gene calls are TRBV19 and TRBJ1-2; tentatively, D is TRBD1 (5 bases). The germline V gene encodes CDR1 LNHDA and CDR2 SQIVND (reference sequence). Trimming stripped 7 bases from V and 0 bases from J, with 9 bases between. CDR3 length: 13 amino acids. DNA for the CDR3: TGTGCCAGTATGAGACAGCCTAACTATGGCTACACCTTC. Translation: CASMRQPNYGYTF.

The CDR3 sequence: CASSRAGAVITYEQYF. CDR3 sequence (DNA): TGTGCCAGCAGCCGGGCGGGCGCGGTAATAACCTACGAGCAGTACTTC. This rearrangement joins TRBV11-2 to TRBJ2-7; tentative D call: TRBD2 (5 bases). Germline loops: CDR1 SGHAT, CDR2 FQNNGV. The CDR3 consists of 16 residues. V was shortened by 5 bases and J by 2 bases, with 19 bases between the two germline ends. Full variable domain (outside the CDR3, taken from reference TRBV11-2 and TRBJ2-7): EAGVAQSPRYKIIEKRQSVAFWCNPISGHATLYWYQQILGQGPKLLIQFQNNGVVDDSQLPKDRFSAERLKGVDSTLKIQPAKLEDSAVYLCASSRAGAVITYEQYFGPGTRLTVT.

The chain uses TRBV9 and TRBJ2-3; tentatively, D is TRBD2 (6 bases). V dropped 0 bases and J dropped 0 bases, with 14 bases sitting between them. This CDR3 is built from 17 residues. Germline CDR1 SGDLS, CDR2 YYNGEE. The CDR3, as DNA: TGTGCCAGCAGCGTAGGTGGCGGGGCAGCTAGCACAGATACGCAGTATTTT. It specifies CASSVGGGAASTDTQYF.

The chain uses TRBV9 and TRBJ2-4; 9 bases fit TRBD1. V was pared by 4 bases and J by 5 bases, with 7 bases of the junction left unmatched. The CDR3 contains 15 residues. The germline V gene encodes CDR1 SGDLS and CDR2 YYNGEE. CDR3 nucleotide sequence: TGTGCCAGCAGCCAACAGGGGGCTGGAGAAAACATTCAGTACTTC. This gives the protein CASSQQGAGENIQYF.

The V and J genes are TRBV30 and TRBJ2-1; maybe TRBD2 (6 bases). Trimming pared 4 bases from V and 0 bases from J, leaving 13 bases between. This CDR3 has 15 amino acids. Germline CDR1 is GTSNPN and CDR2 is SVGIG (reference sequence). CDR3 region: CAWTAGTYSYNEQFF. In nucleotides, the CDR3 is TGTGCCTGGACTGCCGGGACTTACTCCTACAATGAGCAGTTCTTC.

The chain links TRBV10-3 to TRBJ2-1, with no clear D. Germline-derived CDR1 and CDR2 are ENHRY and SYGVKD. The CDR3 sequence is 15 residues long. Trimming pared 4 bases from V and 2 bases from J, leaving 12 bases between. DNA of the CDR3: TGTGCCATCAGTGCCCCAGCGCCCGCCTACAATGAGCAGTTCTTC. It encodes CAISAPAPAYNEQFF.

The V gene is TRBV30, the J gene TRBJ2-3, with TRBD1 matching over 9 bases. The germline V gene encodes CDR1 GTSNPN and CDR2 SVGIG (reference sequence). The CDR3 runs to 11 residues. Trimming cost V 5 bases and J 9 bases; bases outside gene matches: 3. CDR3 amino acids: CAWVTGGTQYF. CDR3 DNA sequence: TGTGCCTGGGTGACAGGGGGAACGCAGTATTTT.

The rearrangement links TRBV28 to TRBJ2-1, with a tentative D call TRBD2 (6 bases). CDR3 size: 14 residues. With 5 bases removed from V and 7 bases from J, the gap between germline ends came to 15 bases. CDR1 is MDHEN and CDR2 is SYDVKM in the germline V gene. The CDR3, as DNA: TGTGCCAGCAGTGACTCTAGCGTCAGGAATGAGCAGTTCTTC. It codes for CASSDSSVRNEQFF.

The chain carries TRBV10-1 and TRBJ2-2; 10 bases are a match to TRBD1. Germline V lookup: CDR1 WNHNN, CDR2 SYGVQD (reference sequence). This CDR3 has 14 residues. The V and J ends lost 2 bases and 9 bases, in that order; junction bases with no gene match: 3. CDR3: CASSEGTGERELFF. CDR3 nucleotides: TGCGCCAGCAGTGAGGGGACAGGGGAGCGGGAGCTGTTTTTT.

The chain recombines TRBV27 with TRBJ1-6; D is undetermined. V was trimmed by 4 bases and J by 0 bases, leaving 10 bases between them. Germline lookup yields CDR1 MNHEY and CDR2 SMNVEV (reference sequence). This CDR3 contains 16 residues. The CDR3 spells CASSSEGGSYNSPLHF. The CDR3 nucleotides read TGTGCCAGCAGTTCGGAAGGAGGCTCCTATAATTCACCCCTCCACTTT.

The chain carries TRBV7-9 and TRBJ2-1, with TRBD2 matching over 8 bases. The CDR3 covers 14 residues. Unmatched junction bases numbered 7, after V lost 7 bases and J lost 5 bases. Germline lookup yields CDR1 SEHNR and CDR2 FQNEAQ (reference sequence). The CDR3 protein is CASTLTSVHNEQFF. The CDR3 DNA reads TGTGCCAGCACCCTGACTAGCGTTCACAATGAGCAGTTCTTC.